This T cell receptor (beta chain) was identified in a study of blood T cell repertoires in COVID-19. V was shortened by 7 bases and J by 4 bases, with 16 bases between the two germline ends. The CDR3 spans 15 residues. Germline V gene data show CDR1 as SNHLY and CDR2 as FYNNEI. Original processing methods: Estimation of nucleated cell counts relied on the amplification of reference gene primers. Here immunoSEQ multiplex PCR was the method, and the copy in TCRdb shows in-frame clones only, minus some. From that table come the V and J calls and clone size; the DNA was used to work out D and trimming. The data show 200,000 to 250,000 clones, about 88% seen once.

The chain joins TRBV2 to TRBJ1-4; perhaps TRBD1 as D (5 bases). The receptor's source is a woman aged 55 to 70 with acute or convalescent COVID-19. Sequencing used peripheral blood. CDR3 loop: CASNSGGASNEKLFF. CDR3 coding DNA: TGTGCCAGCAACAGTGGAGGGGCCAGTAATGAAAAACTGTTTTTT.